This T cell receptor beta chain was obtained from a study of cytomegalovirus exposure and HLA in healthy donors. Findings and caveats of the study: Presence/absence analyses rested on an assumption that sequencing depth was roughly uniform across donors. Researchers left out some V segments, among them TRBV6-2 and TRBV6-3, as indistinguishable. In a later analysis, a missense DCLRE1C variant was linked to TCR beta V- and J-gene trimming.

This CDR3 contains 14 residues. Germline CDR1 SEHNR, CDR2 FQNEAQ (reference sequence). As concerns this clone: Its antigen is as yet unknown. Germline is not matched at one junction end, which may reflect a read error.

The primer mix had 60 Vbeta and 13 Jbeta primers. Clones were sequenced by immunoSEQ multiplex PCR, and TCRdb holds only the in-frame ones, with some missing. In the table there are fewer than 300,000 clones, 86% of which are singletons. The rearrangement uses TRBV7-9 and TRBJ2-3; the match to TRBD2 covers 7 bases. This TCR derives from a middle-aged man in good health and CMV-seropositive. Sequences were obtained from PBMCs. For the CDR3, the DNA is TGTTCCAGCAGCTTGGAATCTAGCGGAGTATCGCAGTATTTT. This sequence encodes CSSSLESSGVSQYF. Complete variable domain (other parts from reference TRBV7-9 and TRBJ2-3): DTGVSQNPRHKITKRGQNVTFRCDPISEHNRLYWYRQTLGQGPEFLTYFQNEAQLEKSRLLSDRFSAERPKGSFSTLEIQRTEQGDSAMYLCSSSLESSGVSQYFGPGTRLTVL.